The 22 T cell receptor beta chains listed next were all sequenced from one sample in a study of blood T cell repertoires in COVID-19. Some clones are missing from TCRdb's copy, which holds only in-frame ones; the method was immunoSEQ multiplex PCR. The table lists 350,000 to 450,000 clones, around 92% of them singletons. The specimen sequenced was PBMCs or T cells enriched from blood (not recorded which). These receptor sequences come from a woman aged 30 to 39 who had recovered from COVID-19.

About this clone: The same CDR3 arises from other DNA sequences in this sample as well. The gene calls are TRBV5-1 and TRBJ2-1; the match to TRBD2 covers 8 bases. Trimming took 1 base from V and 4 from J; bases not matched to a gene: 4. Germline-derived CDR1 and CDR2 are SGHRS and YFSETQ. The CDR3 has 15 residues. CDR3 in DNA: TGCGCCAGCAGCTTGACTAGCGGAGTTTACAATGAGCAGTTCTTC. Translated, it gives CASSLTSGVYNEQFF.

The chain recombines TRBV3-1 (or the pseudogene TRBV3-2) with TRBJ1-2; 9 bases align to TRBD1. After removal of 3 bases from V and 2 bases from J, the junction contained 7 bases not matched to a gene. The germline V gene encodes CDR1 LGHDT and CDR2 YNNKEL (reference sequence). CDR3 length: 16 residues. CDR3 coding DNA: TGTGCCAGCAGCCAGGGGGACAGGGTTTGGAACTATGGCTACACCTTC. Its translation: CASSQGDRVWNYGYTF.

The chain uses TRBV5-1 and TRBJ2-5; TRBD2 might be the D (6 bases). The V end was cut by 0 bases, the J end by 2 bases, with 8 bases between. Germline V gene lookup returns CDR1 SGHRS and CDR2 YFSETQ. The CDR3 runs 14 residues. The CDR3: CASSLAGVQETQYF. The CDR3 bases are TGCGCCAGCAGCTTGGCGGGGGTTCAAGAGACCCAGTACTTC. Combining the CDR3 with reference TRBV5-1 and TRBJ2-5 gives the whole variable domain KAGVTQTPRYLIKTRGQQVTLSCSPISGHRSVSWYQQTPGQGLQFLFEYFSETQRNKGNFPGRFSGRQFSNSRSEMNVSTLELGDSALYLCASSLAGVQETQYFGPGTRLLVL.

In the case of this clone: It is unclear where the CDR3 begins or ends on the DNA, so no DNA is shown, and the CDR3 is as TCRdb lists it. V is TRBV29-1 and J is TRBJ2-5; the table assigns TRBD2, which was not confirmed against the DNA. The CDR3 is 12 amino acids long, termini counted. CDR1 SQVTM and CDR2 ANQGSEA come from the germline V gene. CDR3 protein: CSVVLVEKTQYF.

The chain links TRBV12-3 or TRBV12-4 to TRBJ1-6, with TRBD1 identical over 10 bases. V shed 7 bases, J shed 11 bases, and the junction held 5 bases outside the gene matches. The CDR3 has 13 amino acids. The CDR3 reads CASTLGTGAPLHF. CDR3 sequence (DNA): TGTGCCAGCACCCTCGGGACAGGGGCACCCCTCCACTTT.

This sequence joins TRBV10-3 and TRBJ1-1, with 9 bases matching TRBD1. Germline CDR1 and CDR2: ENHRY and SYGVKD. The CDR3 covers 15 residues. Trimming at V came to 4 bases and at J to 1 base, leaving 4 bases not matched to a gene. CDR3 DNA: TGTGCCATCAGTGGGACGGGACAGGGGAACACTGAAGCTTTCTTT. Its protein is CAISGTGQGNTEAFF.

This clone was seen a handful of times. This rearrangement joins TRBV2 to TRBJ1-6, with D perhaps matching TRBD1 (5 bases). The germline gives CDR1 SNHLY, CDR2 FYNNEI. The V end lost 6 bases, the J end lost 7 bases, and 16 bases lay between the germline ends. CDR3 length: 15 residues. CDR3 protein: CASRERTTENSPLHF. The CDR3 bases are TGTGCCAGCAGGGAAAGGACAACGGAGAATTCACCCCTCCACTTT.

This chain connects TRBV9 to TRBJ1-6; D remains ambiguous. The V gene lost 0 bases and the J gene lost 7 bases, with 8 bases spanning the gap. The CDR3 runs to 14 residues. CDR1 and CDR2 from the germline V gene are SGDLS and YYNGEE. This CDR3 is CASSVALQNSPLHF. The CDR3 DNA reads as TGTGCCAGCAGCGTAGCTTTGCAGAATTCACCCCTCCACTTT.

A single count supports this clone. The rearrangement joins TRBV4-2 to TRBJ1-1; perhaps TRBD1 as D (5 bases). The V gene's germline CDR1 is LGHNA and CDR2 YNFKEQ. V shed 0 bases and J shed 5 bases, with 13 bases lying between them. This CDR3 has 15 residues. CDR3 sequence: CASSQDIRGWTEAFF. CDR3 DNA: TGTGCCAGCAGCCAAGATATTAGGGGTTGGACTGAAGCTTTCTTT.

The chain employs TRBV6-5 and TRBJ1-6, with a tentative D call TRBD1 (5 bases). Germline lookup yields CDR1 MNHEY and CDR2 SVGAGI. V was shortened by 6 bases and J by 9 bases, with 15 bases between the two germline ends. The CDR3 contains 14 residues. Here the CDR3 reads CASRKTGLASPLHF. DNA of the CDR3: TGTGCCAGCAGAAAAACAGGCCTCGCTTCACCCCTCCACTTT.

This chain links TRBV11-2 with TRBJ2-7; 8 bases are a match to TRBD2. In germline, CDR1 is SGHAT, CDR2 FQNNGV. After removal of 2 bases from V and 6 bases from J, the junction contained 15 bases not matched to a gene. This CDR3 comprises 17 residues. The CDR3 loop is CASSLLLRSSGAREQYF. The CDR3, as DNA: TGTGCCAGCAGCTTACTGTTACGGAGTAGCGGGGCCCGCGAGCAGTACTTC.

This CDR3 is CASSQATGLPTGELFF. CDR3 sequence (DNA): TGTGCCAGCAGCCAAGCGACAGGGTTGCCAACCGGGGAGCTGTTTTTT. The rearrangement joins TRBV3-1 (or the pseudogene TRBV3-2) to TRBJ2-2, with 7 positions matching TRBD1. The CDR3 covers 16 residues. The junction had 7 bases not matched to a gene; V was cut back by 1 base and J by 5 bases. Germline CDR1 is LGHDT and CDR2 is YNNKEL (reference sequence).

V usage is TRBV20-1 and J usage is TRBJ1-2; no reliable D call. This CDR3 contains 12 residues. Trimming cost V 3 bases and J 10 bases, with 15 bases left between them. CDR1 and CDR2 from the germline V gene are DFQATT and SNEGSKA (reference sequence). As DNA, the CDR3 is TGCAGTGCTAGTGCGTCTTGGGGAGACTACACCTTC. This sequence encodes CSASASWGDYTF.

The genes are TRBV5-8 and TRBJ2-1; TRBD1 matches at 8 bases. V shed 7 bases and J 8 bases; nucleotides not matched to a gene: 11. CDR1 SGHTS and CDR2 YDEGEE come from the germline V gene. The CDR3 totals 14 residues. The CDR3 sequence is CASGKLQGADEQFF. For the CDR3, the DNA is TGTGCCAGCGGGAAATTGCAGGGGGCGGATGAGCAGTTCTTC.

The chain uses TRBV2 and TRBJ2-1; the D is unclear. CDR3 length: 14 residues. Per germline, CDR1 SNHLY and CDR2 FYNNEI. The V end lost 0 bases, the J end lost 9 bases, and 12 bases lay between the germline ends. The CDR3 region is CASSEAIGGSEQFF. The CDR3 nucleotides read TGTGCCAGCAGTGAAGCGATCGGCGGAAGTGAGCAGTTCTTC.

The rearrangement uses TRBV27 and TRBJ1-2; 8 bases are shared with TRBD1. There are 14 residues in the CDR3. The V gene end was trimmed by 4 bases and the J gene end by 4 bases; junction bases not matched to a gene: 5. Germline CDR1 is MNHEY and CDR2 is SMNVEV (reference sequence). CDR3 sequence reads: CASSSQTGVYGYTF. The DNA of the CDR3 is TGTGCCAGCAGTTCTCAGACAGGGGTCTATGGCTACACCTTC.

The chain employs TRBV12-5 and TRBJ1-1, with no clear D. From germline, CDR1 is LGHNT and CDR2 FRNRAP. The V end lost 6 bases, the J end lost 4 bases, and 12 bases lay between the germline ends. The CDR3 length is 13 residues. The CDR3, as DNA: TGTGCTAGTGGGCAAAACTCAGGCACTGAAGCTTTCTTT. Protein: CASGQNSGTEAFF.

V is TRBV4-2 and J is TRBJ2-7, with 8 bases matching TRBD1. Trimming cost V 4 bases and J 5 bases; bases outside gene matches: 1. CDR1 is LGHNA and CDR2 is YNFKEQ in the germline V gene. The CDR3 loop spans 12 amino acids. The CDR3 region is CASSRTGNEQYF. The CDR3 nucleotides are TGTGCCAGCAGCCGGACAGGGAACGAGCAGTACTTC.

This sequence joins TRBV21-1 and TRBJ2-2; TRBD1, as called in the table, went unchecked against the DNA. TRBV21-1 is listed as a pseudogene. The CDR3 contains 16 residues. CDR3 sequence: CASSRDRGSDTGELFF. The DNA of the CDR3 is TGTGCCAGCAGCCGGGACAGGGGCAGCGACACCGGGGAGCTGTTTTTT.

In this sample, this clone turned up once. CDR3 sequence: CASSPGPRGNEKLFF. The CDR3 coding sequence is TGTGCCAGCAGCCCGGGCCCAAGGGGTAATGAAAAACTGTTTTTT. This rearrangement joins TRBV7-9 to TRBJ1-4, with D perhaps matching TRBD1 (5 bases). In germline, CDR1 is SEHNR, CDR2 FQNEAQ (reference sequence). V lost 5 bases, J lost 4 bases, and 14 bases lay in between. The CDR3 has 15 amino acids. The full variable domain, its missing parts supplied by reference TRBV7-9 and TRBJ1-4, is DTGVSQNPRHKITKRGQNVTFRCDPISEHNRLYWYRQTLGQGPEFLTYFQNEAQLEKSRLLSDRFSAERPKGSFSTLEIQRTEQGDSAMYLCASSPGPRGNEKLFFGSGTQLSVL.

This rearrangement joins TRBV5-1 to TRBJ1-1, with 9 bases aligning to TRBD1. The CDR3 is made up of 16 amino acids. The trim removed 4 bases at V and 7 bases at J, leaving 14 bases unmatched. Germline V gene lookup returns CDR1 SGHRS and CDR2 YFSETQ. The CDR3 nucleotides are TGCGCCAGCAGCACGCAGCTCGGGACAGGGACGATTGAAGCTTTCTTT. Translating gives CASSTQLGTGTIEAFF.

V usage is TRBV3-1 (or the pseudogene TRBV3-2) and J usage is TRBJ2-3, with TRBD2 matching over 10 bases. Unmatched junction bases numbered 16, after V lost 1 base and J lost 0 bases. The CDR3 sequence is 21 residues long. In germline, CDR1 is LGHDT, CDR2 YNNKEL (reference sequence). The CDR3 region has the DNA TGTGCCAGCAGCCAAGTGCGCCGGAGCGGGAGGGCTCATTTGAGCACAGATACGCAGTATTTT. As protein: CASSQVRRSGRAHLSTDTQYF.